This TCR beta chain was identified in a study of blood T cell repertoires in COVID-19. Method: immunoSEQ multiplex PCR; TCRdb's copy keeps in-frame clones and lacks some. The data contain under 400,000 clones, roughly 88% of them singletons. This TCR derives from a woman in her 30s with COVID-19, enrolled during active disease. The sequenced sample consisted of peripheral blood.

Here the CDR3 reads CASSSQPGIDNSPLHF. The DNA for the CDR3 is TGCGCCAGCAGCAGCCAACCCGGGATAGATAATTCACCCCTCCACTTT. The chain carries TRBV4-1 and TRBJ1-6, with D hard to call. Germline V gene data show CDR1 as MGHRA and CDR2 as YSYEKL. Deletions cut 5 bases from V and 5 bases from J, with 16 bases between. This CDR3 is 16 amino acids long.